Sequencing of this TCR beta chain was carried out in a study of cytomegalovirus exposure and HLA in healthy donors. Profiled with immunoSEQ multiplex PCR; TCRdb holds only in-frame clones, not every one. The sample contains 65,000 to 75,000 clones, roughly 95% of which appear only once. The CDR3 totals 14 residues. Germline CDR1 is MNHNS and CDR2 is SASEGT. V was clipped by 10 bases and J by 4 bases; unmatched bases: 9. J is TRBJ1-2 and V is TRBV6-1, with 10 nucleotides matching TRBD1. The sample comprised PBMCs. The sequence was obtained from a woman aged 18-35 years in good health and CMV-seropositive. CDR3 loop: CATAGTGDFYGYTF. In DNA form, the CDR3 reads TGTGCCACGGCCGGGACAGGGGATTTCTATGGCTACACCTTC.